This entry lists 11 T cell receptor beta chains sequenced from one sample in a study of Graves' ophthalmopathy and Graves' hyperthyroidism. Researchers took RNA transcripts and amplified TCR beta CDR3 regions from them. An initial RT-PCR round employing HTBI primers preceded a second-round multiplex PCR. A single record per CDR3 protein comes from TCRdb applying MiXCR to the multiplex PCR reads. Here the sample spans roughly 300,000 distinct CDR3 sequences, 15% to 20% being singletons. The sequencing input was peripheral blood. Every receptor here comes from an adult man with Graves' ophthalmopathy.

This clonotype was detected many times. The CDR3 nucleotides read TGTGCCAGCAGCCCTCGGACAGGTGGATTGGGCGAGCAGTACTTC. This sequence encodes CASSPRTGGLGEQYF. This chain links TRBV11-2 with TRBJ2-7; 7 bases map to TRBD1. Trimming took 5 bases from V and 6 from J; bases not matched to a gene: 13. This CDR3 spans 15 amino acids. CDR1 is SGHAT, CDR2 FQNNGV, per germline.

This clonotype was counted at least ten times. V usage is TRBV18 and J usage is TRBJ2-5; D is ambiguous. Germline V gene data show CDR1 as KGHSH and CDR2 as LQKENI. V was cut by 1 base and J by 5 bases, with 8 bases left in between. This CDR3 comprises 13 residues. The CDR3 bases are TGTGCCAGCTCACCACTAGTTATGGAGACCCAGTACTTC. Residues: CASSPLVMETQYF. Full variable domain (rest looked up from reference TRBV18 and TRBJ2-5): NAGVMQNPRHLVRRRGQEARLRCSPMKGHSHVYWYRQLPEEGLKFMVYLQKENIIDESGMPKERFSAEFPKEGPSILRIQQVVRGDSAAYFCASSPLVMETQYFGPGTRLLVL.

The genes are TRBV6-1 and TRBJ1-1; 8 nucleotides agree with TRBD1. This CDR3 region has 14 residues. Germline CDR1 MNHNS, CDR2 SASEGT. V was pared by 7 bases and J by 1 base, with 5 bases of the junction left unmatched. CDR3 in DNA: TGTGCCAGCACCGATCAGGGGGCGAACACTGAAGCTTTCTTT. Amino acid sequence: CASTDQGANTEAFF.

This clonotype was picked up many times. The V call is TRBV10-2, the J call TRBJ2-7, with D hard to call. The V end lost 8 bases, the J end lost 6 bases, and 8 bases lay between the germline ends. Germline-derived CDR1 and CDR2 are WSHSY and SAAADI. The CDR3 is 10 amino acids. The CDR3 is CASGKAEQYF. DNA of the CDR3: TGCGCCAGCGGTAAGGCCGAGCAGTACTTC.

This clonotype was seen repeatedly, ten times or more. CDR3 sequence reads: CASSYSRGYGYTF. CDR3 bases: TGTGCCAGCAGTTACTCGAGAGGCTATGGCTACACCTTC. V and J are TRBV6-5 and TRBJ1-2, with D unclear. Germline V lookup: CDR1 MNHEY, CDR2 SVGAGI. This CDR3 has 13 amino acids. Trimming pared 0 bases from V and 4 bases from J, leaving 6 bases between.

In this sample, this clonotype turned up many times. V usage is TRBV6-5 and J usage is TRBJ2-7; 9 bases match TRBD2. V dropped 0 bases and J dropped 3; count of bases not matched to a gene: 0. Germline V gives CDR1 MNHEY, CDR2 SVGAGI. CDR3 length: 14 residues. The CDR3 bases are TGTGCCAGCAGTTACTCACTAGCGGGCTACGAGCAGTACTTC. Translating gives CASSYSLAGYEQYF.

The sample holds many counts of this clonotype. In DNA form, the CDR3 reads TGTGCCAGCAGTTACTCGGACAGAGCCTACGAGCAGTACTTC. Translation: CASSYSDRAYEQYF. The genes are TRBV6-5 and TRBJ2-7, with D possibly being TRBD1 (6 bases). Looked up from germline, CDR1 is MNHEY and CDR2 is SVGAGI. V dropped 0 bases and J dropped 2 bases, with 8 bases sitting between them. The CDR3 contains 14 residues.

The chain carries TRBV10-3 and TRBJ2-5; 13 nucleotides agree with TRBD2. Germline V lookup: CDR1 ENHRY, CDR2 SYGVKD. V shed 5 bases and J 4 bases; nucleotides not matched to a gene: 4. The CDR3 length is 15 residues. The CDR3 bases are TGTGCCATCAGTCCCGGGACTAGCGGGATAGAGACCCAGTACTTC. This codes for CAISPGTSGIETQYF.

The sample holds many counts of this clonotype. This chain connects TRBV20-1 to TRBJ2-5; 11 bases align to TRBD2. The CDR3 runs to 14 residues. CDR1 and CDR2 from the germline V gene are DFQATT and SNEGSKA (reference sequence). Trimming took 6 bases from V and 4 from J; bases not matched to a gene: 7. The CDR3 coding sequence is TGCAGTGCCGTACTAGCGGGAGTGGGAGAGACCCAGTACTTC. Encoded protein: CSAVLAGVGETQYF.

This chain connects TRBV11-2 to TRBJ1-5, with 8 bases identical to TRBD1. CDR1 and CDR2 (germline): SGHAT, FQNNGV. The CDR3 totals 16 residues. V was pared by 6 bases and J by 1 base, with 8 bases of the junction left unmatched. Here the CDR3 DNA reads TGTGCCAGCAGTTCGACAGGGGAGTTGAGCAATCAGCCCCAGCATTTT. Encoded protein: CASSSTGELSNQPQHF.

This clonotype showed up many times. The rearrangement links TRBV5-1 to TRBJ1-1; 10 positions match TRBD1. The germline gives CDR1 SGHRS, CDR2 YFSETQ. CDR3 length: 15 amino acids. The ends lost 5 bases at V and 3 bases at J; junction bases unmatched: 7. CDR3 coding DNA: TGCGCCAGCAGACCACGACAGGGGGCGCACACTGAAGCTTTCTTT. Protein sequence: CASRPRQGAHTEAFF.